The sequence of this T cell receptor (beta chain) was determined in a study of blood T cell repertoires in COVID-19. Background on the study: Collection of acute and convalescent COVID-19 samples took place in the United States, Italy and Spain.

All enrollees were roughly 18 to 89 years old and from roughly 26 US areas. Participants had their cohort set by participant-reported clinical history. Repertoires were generated with immunoSEQ multiplex PCR, while TCRdb's copy carries only in-frame clones and drops some. The sample lists over 250,000 clones; under 90% were seen once. With 0 bases removed from V and 5 bases from J, the gap between germline ends came to 7 bases. The CDR3 totals 13 residues. The genes are TRBV12-3 or TRBV12-4 and TRBJ1-1, with D unclear. Sequenced material: PBMCs or T cells enriched from blood (not recorded which). The sequence was collected from a woman aged 60 to 75 who had recovered from COVID-19. Here the CDR3 DNA reads TGTGCCAGCAGTTTAGCAGTTGAGACTGAAGCTTTCTTT. It yields the protein CASSLAVETEAFF.